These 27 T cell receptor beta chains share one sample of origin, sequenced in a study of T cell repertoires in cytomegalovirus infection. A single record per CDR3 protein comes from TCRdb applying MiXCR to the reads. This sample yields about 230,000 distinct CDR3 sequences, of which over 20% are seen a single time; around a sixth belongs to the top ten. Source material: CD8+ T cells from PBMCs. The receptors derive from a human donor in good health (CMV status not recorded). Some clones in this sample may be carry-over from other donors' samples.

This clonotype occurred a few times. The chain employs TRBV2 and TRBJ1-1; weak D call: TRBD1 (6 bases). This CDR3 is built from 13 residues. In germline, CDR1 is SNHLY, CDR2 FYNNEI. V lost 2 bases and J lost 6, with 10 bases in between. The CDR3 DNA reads TGTGCCAGCAGTGAATGGGGGGCGCCTGAAGCTTTCTTT. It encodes CASSEWGAPEAFF.

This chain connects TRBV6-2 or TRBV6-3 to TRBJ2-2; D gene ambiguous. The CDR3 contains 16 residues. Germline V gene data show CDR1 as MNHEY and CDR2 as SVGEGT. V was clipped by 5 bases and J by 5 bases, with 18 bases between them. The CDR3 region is CASSPSTPAVTGELFF. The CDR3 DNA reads TGTGCCAGCAGTCCCTCAACACCGGCGGTGACCGGGGAGCTGTTTTTT.

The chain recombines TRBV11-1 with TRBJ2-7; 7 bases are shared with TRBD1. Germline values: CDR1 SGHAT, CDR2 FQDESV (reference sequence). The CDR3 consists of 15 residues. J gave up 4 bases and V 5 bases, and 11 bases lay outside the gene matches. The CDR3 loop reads CASSLYRTGIYEQYF. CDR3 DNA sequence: TGTGCCAGCAGCCTTTACCGGACAGGAATTTACGAGCAGTACTTC.

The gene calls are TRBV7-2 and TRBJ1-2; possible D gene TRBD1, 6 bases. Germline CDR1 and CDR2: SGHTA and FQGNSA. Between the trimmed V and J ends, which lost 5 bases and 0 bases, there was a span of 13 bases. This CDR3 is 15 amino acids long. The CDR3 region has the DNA TGTGCCAGCAGCCTCACAGGGTATTCTAACTATGGCTACACCTTC. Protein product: CASSLTGYSNYGYTF.

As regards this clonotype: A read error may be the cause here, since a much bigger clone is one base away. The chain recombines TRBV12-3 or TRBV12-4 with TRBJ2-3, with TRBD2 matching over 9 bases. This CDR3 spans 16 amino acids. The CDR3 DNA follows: TGTACCAGCAGTTTATTCCTAGCGGGGAACACAGATACGCAGTATTTT. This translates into CTSSLFLAGNTDTQYF.

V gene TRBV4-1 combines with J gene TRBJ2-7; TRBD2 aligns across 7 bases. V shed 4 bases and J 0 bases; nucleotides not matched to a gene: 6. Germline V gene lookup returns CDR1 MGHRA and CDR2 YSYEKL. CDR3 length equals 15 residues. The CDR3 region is CASSPSSGSSYEQYF. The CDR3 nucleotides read TGCGCCAGCAGCCCGTCTAGCGGCAGCTCCTACGAGCAGTACTTC.

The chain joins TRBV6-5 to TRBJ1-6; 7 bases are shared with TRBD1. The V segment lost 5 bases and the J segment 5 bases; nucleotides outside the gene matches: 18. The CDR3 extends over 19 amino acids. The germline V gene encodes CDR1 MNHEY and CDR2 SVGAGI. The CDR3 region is CASSPNIRDRTKNNSPLHF. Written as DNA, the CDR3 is TGTGCCAGCAGTCCAAACATCCGGGACAGAACCAAAAATAATTCACCCCTCCACTTT.

This CDR3 reads CASRGHNQPQHF. The DNA of the CDR3 is TGTGCCAGTCGAGGCCACAATCAGCCCCAGCATTTT. The chain is built from TRBV6-1 and TRBJ1-5, with D unclear. Germline CDR1 is MNHNS and CDR2 is SASEGT. CDR3 length: 12 residues. V was cut by 9 bases and J by 3 bases, with 9 bases left in between.

CDR3 sequence reads: CASSPRPQGRIHEQYF. CDR3 nucleotide sequence: TGCGCCAGCAGCCCACGCCCGCAGGGGCGAATCCACGAGCAGTACTTC. V and J are TRBV5-1 and TRBJ2-7; possibly TRBD1 for D (6 bases). The CDR3 loop spans 16 amino acids. CDR1 and CDR2 from the germline V gene are SGHRS and YFSETQ. The germline V and J ends were trimmed by 4 bases and 5 bases, with 22 bases remaining between them.

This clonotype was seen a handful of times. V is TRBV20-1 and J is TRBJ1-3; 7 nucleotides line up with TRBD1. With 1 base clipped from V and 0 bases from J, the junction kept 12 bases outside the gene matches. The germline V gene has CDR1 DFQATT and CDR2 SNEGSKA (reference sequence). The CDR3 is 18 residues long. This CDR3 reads CSARGGQPAIYSGNTIYF. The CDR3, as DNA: TGCAGTGCTAGAGGGGGACAGCCCGCCATATACTCTGGAAACACCATATATTTT.

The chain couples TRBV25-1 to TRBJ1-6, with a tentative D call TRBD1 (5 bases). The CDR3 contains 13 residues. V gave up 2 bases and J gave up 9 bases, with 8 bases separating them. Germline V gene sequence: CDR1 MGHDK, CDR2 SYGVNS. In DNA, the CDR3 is TGTGCCAGCAGTGAACAGGGAGGTTCACCCCTCCACTTT. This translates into CASSEQGGSPLHF.

CDR3 protein: CASSSQREAYNEQFF. The CDR3 nucleotides are TGTGCCAGCAGTTCCCAGCGGGAGGCCTACAATGAGCAGTTCTTC. This sequence joins TRBV12-3 or TRBV12-4 and TRBJ2-1; 9 bases map to TRBD2. The CDR3 length is 15 residues. Germline trimming cut 4 bases from V and 2 bases from J; bases unmatched to any gene: 3.

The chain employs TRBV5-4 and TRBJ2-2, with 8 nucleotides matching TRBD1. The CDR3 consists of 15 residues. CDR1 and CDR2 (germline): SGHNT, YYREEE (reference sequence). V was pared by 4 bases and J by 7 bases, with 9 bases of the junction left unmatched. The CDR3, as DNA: TGTGCCAGCAGCGCGCCGGACAGGGATCGCGGGGAGCTGTTTTTT. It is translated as CASSAPDRDRGELFF.

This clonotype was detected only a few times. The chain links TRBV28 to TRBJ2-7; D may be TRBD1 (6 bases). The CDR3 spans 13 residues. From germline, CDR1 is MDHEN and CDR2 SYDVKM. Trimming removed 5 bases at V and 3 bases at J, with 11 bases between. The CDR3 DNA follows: TGTGCCAGCAGTCCCCGACAGGTCTACGAGCAGTACTTC. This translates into CASSPRQVYEQYF.

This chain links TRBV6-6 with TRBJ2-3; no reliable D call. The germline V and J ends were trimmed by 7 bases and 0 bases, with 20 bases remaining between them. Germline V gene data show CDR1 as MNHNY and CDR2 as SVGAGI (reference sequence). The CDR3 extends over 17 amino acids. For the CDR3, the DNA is TGTGCCAGCACTCTACTGGGGAAACTAACTAGCACAGATACGCAGTATTTT. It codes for CASTLLGKLTSTDTQYF.

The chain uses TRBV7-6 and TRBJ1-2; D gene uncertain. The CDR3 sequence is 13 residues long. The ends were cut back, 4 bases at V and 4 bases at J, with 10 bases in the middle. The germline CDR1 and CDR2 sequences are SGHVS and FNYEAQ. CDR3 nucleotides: TGTGCCAGCAGCTCCACCCTTGGCTATGGCTACACCTTC. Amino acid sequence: CASSSTLGYGYTF.

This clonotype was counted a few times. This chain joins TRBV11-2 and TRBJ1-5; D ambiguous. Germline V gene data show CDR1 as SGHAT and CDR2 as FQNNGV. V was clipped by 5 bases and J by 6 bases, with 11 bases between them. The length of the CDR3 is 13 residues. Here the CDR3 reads CASSHSKAQPQHF. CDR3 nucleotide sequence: TGTGCCAGCAGCCACTCCAAGGCTCAGCCCCAGCATTTT.

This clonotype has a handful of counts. The CDR3 is CASSQGRAGEDTEAFF. CDR3 sequence (DNA): TGCGCCAGCAGCCAAGGACGGGCAGGGGAGGACACTGAAGCTTTCTTT. The genes are TRBV4-1 and TRBJ1-1; a possible D gene is TRBD1 (6 bases). This CDR3 region has 16 residues. The V gene's germline CDR1 is MGHRA and CDR2 YSYEKL. The ends were cut back, 1 base at V and 3 bases at J, with 15 bases in the middle.

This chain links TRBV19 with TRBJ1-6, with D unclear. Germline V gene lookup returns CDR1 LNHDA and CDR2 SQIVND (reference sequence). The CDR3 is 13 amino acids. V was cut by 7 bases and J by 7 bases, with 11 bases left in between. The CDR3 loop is CASNIAENSPLHF. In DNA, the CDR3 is TGTGCCAGTAATATCGCTGAAAATTCACCCCTCCACTTT.

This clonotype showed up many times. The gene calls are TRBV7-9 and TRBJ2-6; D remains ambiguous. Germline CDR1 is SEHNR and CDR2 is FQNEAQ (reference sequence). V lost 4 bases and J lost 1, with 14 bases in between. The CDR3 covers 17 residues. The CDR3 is CASSSSNQVSGANVLTF. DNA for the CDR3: TGTGCCAGCAGCTCTTCGAACCAAGTGTCTGGGGCCAACGTCCTGACTTTC.

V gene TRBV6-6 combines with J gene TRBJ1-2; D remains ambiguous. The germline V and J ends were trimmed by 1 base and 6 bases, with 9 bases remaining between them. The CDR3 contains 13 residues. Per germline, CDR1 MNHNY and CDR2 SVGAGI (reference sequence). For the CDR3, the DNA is TGTGCCAGCAGTTACTACGGACCGAATGGCTACACCTTC. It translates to CASSYYGPNGYTF.

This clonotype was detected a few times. CDR3 protein: CASSLEVGGTTDTQYF. In DNA form, the CDR3 reads TGTGCCAGCAGCTTGGAGGTGGGGGGAACCACAGATACGCAGTATTTT. The V gene is TRBV5-4, the J gene TRBJ2-3; TRBD2 is a possible D gene (6 bases). Deletions cut 0 bases from V and 2 bases from J, with 13 bases between. CDR3 length equals 16 residues. Per the germline V gene, CDR1 is SGHNT and CDR2 is YYREEE (reference sequence).

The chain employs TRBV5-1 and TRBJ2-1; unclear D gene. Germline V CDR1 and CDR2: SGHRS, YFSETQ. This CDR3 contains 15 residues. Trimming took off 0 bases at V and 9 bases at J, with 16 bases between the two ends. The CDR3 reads CASSLASVVGSEQFF. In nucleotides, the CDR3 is TGCGCCAGCAGCTTGGCTAGTGTGGTCGGCAGTGAGCAGTTCTTC.

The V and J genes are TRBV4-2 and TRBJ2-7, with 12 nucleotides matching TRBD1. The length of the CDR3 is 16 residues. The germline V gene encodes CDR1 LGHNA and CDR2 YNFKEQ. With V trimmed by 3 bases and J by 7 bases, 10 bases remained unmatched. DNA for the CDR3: TGTGCCAGCAGCCAGCAACCGGGACAGGGGGCAGGAGAGCAGTACTTC. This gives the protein CASSQQPGQGAGEQYF.

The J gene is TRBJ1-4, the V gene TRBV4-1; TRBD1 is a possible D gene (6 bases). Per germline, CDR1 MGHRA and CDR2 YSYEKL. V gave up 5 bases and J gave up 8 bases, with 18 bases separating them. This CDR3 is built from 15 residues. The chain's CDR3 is CASSGRTPQGEKLFF. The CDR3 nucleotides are TGCGCCAGCAGCGGACGGACGCCCCAGGGGGAAAAACTGTTTTTT.

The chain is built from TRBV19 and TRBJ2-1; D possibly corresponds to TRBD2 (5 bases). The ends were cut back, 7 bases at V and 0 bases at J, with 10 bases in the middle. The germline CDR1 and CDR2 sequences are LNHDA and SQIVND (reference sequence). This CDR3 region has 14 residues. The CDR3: CASTLGSSYNEQFF. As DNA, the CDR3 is TGTGCCAGTACCCTTGGGAGCTCCTACAATGAGCAGTTCTTC.

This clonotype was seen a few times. The CDR3 here is CASSFVGNEKLFF. DNA for the CDR3: TGTGCCAGCAGTTTCGTCGGAAATGAAAAACTGTTTTTT. V usage is TRBV12-3 or TRBV12-4 and J usage is TRBJ1-4, with D unclear. V gave up 3 bases and J gave up 5 bases, with 7 bases separating them. The CDR3 is 13 residues long.